The 32 T cell receptor beta chains below come from one sample, sequenced in a study of beta chain features in type 1 diabetes. The entirety of the isolated RNA underwent reverse transcription, so expressed TCRB transcripts were sequenced. Sequencing was performed with immunoSEQ multiplex PCR; in TCRdb, only in-frame clones are kept and a portion is missing. The repertoire holds under 950,000 clones, with 15% to 20% as singletons. The sequencing sample was made of naive CD4+ T cells from blood. These receptor sequences come from a woman younger than 30 in good health.

This clone was counted between two and nine times. CDR3 DNA: TGCAGCGTTGGGACAGGGATTCAAGAGACCCAGTACTTC. This gives the protein CSVGTGIQETQYF. V gene TRBV29-1 combines with J gene TRBJ2-5; TRBD1 agrees at 8 bases. CDR3 length: 13 amino acids. The germline V gene has CDR1 SQVTM and CDR2 ANQGSEA. V shed 4 bases, J shed 2 bases, and the junction held 3 bases outside the gene matches.

The sample holds a few counts of this clone. This rearrangement joins TRBV5-4 to TRBJ2-5; 8 bases line up with TRBD2. This CDR3 contains 14 residues. Per the germline V gene, CDR1 is SGHNT and CDR2 is YYREEE (reference sequence). V lost 3 bases to trimming and J lost 3 bases; unmatched junction nucleotides: 4. In DNA form, the CDR3 reads TGTGCCAGCAGCTCGGGGACTAGGGAAGAGACCCAGTACTTC. Encoded protein: CASSSGTREETQYF.

This clone was counted once. Germline is not matched at one junction end, which may reflect a read error. The rearrangement joins TRBV5-8 to TRBJ2-3; TRBD1 aligns across 9 bases. The CDR3 covers 16 residues. Per the germline V gene, CDR1 is SGHTS and CDR2 is YDEGEE. The CDR3 reads CASSLGRDRAHDTQYF. The CDR3 bases are TGTGCCAGCAGCTTGGGGCGGGACAGGGCTCACGATACACAGTATTTT.

V and J are TRBV5-1 and TRBJ2-5; D is undetermined. V lost 2 bases, J lost 4 bases, and 15 bases lay in between. The CDR3 extends over 15 amino acids. Per germline, CDR1 SGHRS and CDR2 YFSETQ. CDR3 loop: CASSFLGSKGETQYF. CDR3 sequence (DNA): TGCGCCAGCAGCTTCTTGGGGTCGAAAGGAGAGACCCAGTACTTC.

This chain uses TRBV2 with TRBJ2-1; 9 nucleotides match TRBD2. The length of the CDR3 is 16 residues. Unmatched junction bases numbered 3, after V lost 0 bases and J lost 3 bases. CDR1 and CDR2 (germline): SNHLY, FYNNEI. CDR3 nucleotides: TGTGCCAGCAGTGAAGCCCAACTAGCGGGCTACAATGAGCAGTTCTTC. Residues: CASSEAQLAGYNEQFF.

This clone showed up just a few times. The chain joins TRBV6-5 to TRBJ2-5, with a possible D match to TRBD2 (6 bases). Trimming took off 6 bases at V and 7 bases at J, with 15 bases between the two ends. Germline loops: CDR1 MNHEY, CDR2 SVGAGI. This CDR3 comprises 13 residues. The CDR3 nucleotides are TGTGCCAGCAGGGACGAGGTCGGGGGGACCCAGTACTTC. Amino acids: CASRDEVGGTQYF.

The chain uses TRBV6-1 and TRBJ1-2; 8 positions match TRBD1. Per germline, CDR1 MNHNS and CDR2 SASEGT. Losses at the gene ends were 6 bases for V and 2 bases for J; bases not matched to a gene: 8. The CDR3 loop spans 15 amino acids. The CDR3 here is CASSLGTGENYGYTF. CDR3 in DNA: TGTGCCAGCAGCCTCGGGACAGGAGAGAACTATGGCTACACCTTC.

V usage is TRBV28 and J usage is TRBJ2-7; 11 nucleotides agree with TRBD1. This CDR3 comprises 17 residues. The germline V gene encodes CDR1 MDHEN and CDR2 SYDVKM. After removal of 6 bases from V and 6 bases from J, the junction contained 16 bases not matched to a gene. The CDR3: CASRVGQGATNSGEQYF. CDR3 DNA sequence: TGTGCCAGCAGAGTAGGACAGGGGGCCACGAATTCCGGCGAGCAGTACTTC.

V and J are TRBV6-5 and TRBJ1-2; D possibly corresponds to TRBD1 (5 bases). Trimming took 0 bases from V and 5 from J, leaving 13 bases between them. The CDR3 is made up of 15 amino acids. Germline V gene lookup returns CDR1 MNHEY and CDR2 SVGAGI. The CDR3 nucleotides read TGTGCCAGCAGTTACTCGTTGCGGGGGGTGTATGGCTACACCTTC. Protein sequence: CASSYSLRGVYGYTF.

The V call is TRBV14, the J call TRBJ1-1; D is unclear. Trimming removed 3 bases at V and 1 base at J, with 6 bases between. Per germline, CDR1 SGHDN and CDR2 FVKESK. The CDR3 has 13 residues. The CDR3 coding sequence is TGTGCCAGCAGCCAGAACACGAACACTGAAGCTTTCTTT. It is translated as CASSQNTNTEAFF.

A remark on this clone: One end of the junction fails to match germline, which may point to a read error. The chain combines TRBV15 with TRBJ2-5; D gene unclear. The CDR3 is 12 residues long. Germline CDR1 and CDR2: LNHNV and YYDKDF (reference sequence). The CDR3 here is CATSGEWGTQYF. CDR3 DNA sequence: TGTGCCACCAGCGGAGAGTGGGGGACCCAGTACTTC.

This clone was observed a few times. The chain has TRBV7-2 and TRBJ1-2; 9 positions agree with TRBD1. Germline CDR1 reads SGHTA; CDR2 reads FQGNSA. This CDR3 spans 16 amino acids. V trimming: 3 bases; J trimming: 0 bases; junction bases outside the gene matches: 5. In DNA form, the CDR3 reads TGTGCCAGCAGCTTCGCCGGGACAGGGACTAACTATGGCTACACCTTC. Translating gives CASSFAGTGTNYGYTF.

The CDR3 is CASSLAPTVGNSNQPQHF. The CDR3, as DNA: TGTGCCAGCAGCTTAGCGCCGACAGTAGGAAATAGCAATCAGCCCCAGCATTTT. The V gene is TRBV7-6, the J gene TRBJ1-5; D may be TRBD1 (5 bases). This CDR3 has 18 amino acids. The V end lost 0 bases, the J end lost 0 bases, and 15 bases lay between the germline ends. Germline lookup yields CDR1 SGHVS and CDR2 FNYEAQ.

This clone was counted only a few times. The identical CDR3 is also encoded by other nucleotide sequences in the sample. V gene TRBV7-2 combines with J gene TRBJ2-3; D ambiguous. Trimming removed 4 bases from V and 1 base from J, with 6 bases in between. The CDR3 spans 13 residues. The germline V gene has CDR1 SGHTA and CDR2 FQGNSA. CDR3 loop: CASSSTRTDTQYF. CDR3 coding DNA: TGTGCCAGCAGCTCGACTCGCACAGATACGCAGTATTTT.

The V call is TRBV2, the J call TRBJ1-1; D is undetermined. This CDR3 has 15 residues. V was cut by 0 bases and J by 3 bases, with 11 bases left in between. Germline-derived CDR1 and CDR2 are SNHLY and FYNNEI. CDR3 sequence: CASSEARRSYTEAFF. The CDR3 nucleotides read TGTGCCAGCAGTGAAGCGCGACGGAGTTACACTGAAGCTTTCTTT.

This clone was observed a few times. The gene calls are TRBV19 and TRBJ1-2; D is unresolved. Germline CDR1 is LNHDA and CDR2 is SQIVND (reference sequence). V lost 3 bases and J 4 bases, leaving 6 bases between the germline ends. CDR3 length: 12 amino acids. The CDR3 DNA reads as TGTGCCAGTAGTATTACCTCCTATGGCTACACCTTC. Amino acids: CASSITSYGYTF.

The chain employs TRBV28 and TRBJ1-2; D gene uncertain. Trimming shortened V by 7 bases and J by 4 bases, and 10 bases separated the two germline ends. The CDR3 contains 12 residues. CDR1 is MDHEN, CDR2 SYDVKM, per germline. As DNA, the CDR3 is TGTGCCAGCAATAGTCAGCTCTATGGCTACACCTTC. Protein product: CASNSQLYGYTF.

The CDR3 sequence is CASSLRWGANTGELFF. DNA for the CDR3: TGTGCCAGCAGCCTCCGTTGGGGGGCGAACACCGGGGAGCTGTTTTTT. The chain is built from TRBV9 and TRBJ2-2, with D maybe TRBD2 (6 bases). Trimming removed 4 bases from V and 0 bases from J, with 13 bases in between. CDR1 is SGDLS and CDR2 is YYNGEE in the germline V gene. CDR3 length: 16 amino acids.

A note on this clone: The junction shows a germline mismatch at one end, possibly a read error. CDR3 DNA sequence: TGTGCTAGCAGCTTAGACCGTAATGAAAAACTGTTTTTT. Translation gives CASSLDRNEKLFF. The chain employs TRBV7-7 and TRBJ1-4; no clear D gene. The CDR3 covers 13 residues. The germline V gene has CDR1 SSHAT and CDR2 FNYEAQ (reference sequence).

The rearrangement links TRBV4-3 to TRBJ2-2; no firm D call. V was cut by 4 bases and J by 6 bases, with 9 bases left in between. The length of the CDR3 is 13 residues. Germline CDR1 and CDR2: LGHNA and YSLEER. The CDR3, as DNA: TGCGCCAGCAGCCCACCTCATCCCGGGGAGCTGTTTTTT. Protein product: CASSPPHPGELFF.

This clone was seen more than once but under ten times. The CDR3 DNA sequence: TGTGCCAGCAGCTTACGTGGGACAGGGGCCTTCAATGAGCAGTTCTTC. This encodes CASSLRGTGAFNEQFF. J is TRBJ2-1 and V is TRBV11-2, with TRBD1 matching over 10 bases. Trimming removed 2 bases from V and 6 bases from J; junction bases left unmatched: 7. The CDR3 is 16 amino acids. Germline V CDR1 and CDR2: SGHAT, FQNNGV.

The chain carries TRBV27 and TRBJ1-1; D unclear. The V gene lost 7 bases and the J gene lost 3 bases, with 24 bases spanning the gap. CDR1 and CDR2 (germline): MNHEY, SMNVEV (reference sequence). The CDR3 length is 17 residues. CDR3 region: CASKGRGIPHSHTEAFF. CDR3 in DNA: TGTGCCAGCAAGGGCAGAGGGATACCTCACAGCCACACTGAAGCTTTCTTT.

CDR3 bases: TGTGCCAGCAGCTTAGCGGGACCCGTGCCAGATACGCAGTATTTT. It yields the protein CASSLAGPVPDTQYF. The chain employs TRBV7-8 and TRBJ2-3; D possibly uses TRBD1 or TRBD2 (5 bases each). Deletions cut 0 bases from V and 4 bases from J, with 11 bases between. Germline loops: CDR1 SGHVS, CDR2 FQNEAQ. This CDR3 has 15 residues. Supplemented by reference TRBV7-8 and TRBJ2-3, the full variable domain reads GAGVSQSPRYKVAKRGQDVALRCDPISGHVSLFWYQQALGQGPEFLTYFQNEAQLDKSGLPSDRFFAERPEGSVSTLKIQRTQQEDSAVYLCASSLAGPVPDTQYFGPGTRLTVL.

The J gene is TRBJ2-7, the V gene TRBV7-9; D is perhaps TRBD1 (5 bases). The CDR3 runs 11 residues. V was trimmed by 0 bases and J by 12 bases, leaving 9 bases between them. Germline V CDR1 and CDR2: SEHNR, FQNEAQ (reference sequence). Written as DNA, the CDR3 is TGTGCCAGCAGCTTAGCGGGTAGGGGGTACTTC. Its protein is CASSLAGRGYF.

V and J are TRBV5-1 and TRBJ2-2; 8 nucleotides agree with TRBD1. V was clipped by 0 bases and J by 4 bases; unmatched bases: 2. This CDR3 region has 15 residues. CDR1 and CDR2 from the germline V gene are SGHRS and YFSETQ. CDR3 sequence: CASSLGTGSTGELFF. The CDR3 DNA sequence: TGCGCCAGCAGCTTGGGGACAGGGAGCACCGGGGAGCTGTTTTTT. Using reference TRBV5-1 and TRBJ2-2 for the parts outside the CDR3, the full variable domain is KAGVTQTPRYLIKTRGQQVTLSCSPISGHRSVSWYQQTPGQGLQFLFEYFSETQRNKGNFPGRFSGRQFSNSRSEMNVSTLELGDSALYLCASSLGTGSTGELFFGEGSRLTVL.

This chain connects TRBV6-5 to TRBJ1-2; no clear D. The V and J ends lost 0 bases and 0 bases respectively, with 8 bases between them. Per germline, CDR1 MNHEY and CDR2 SVGAGI. The CDR3 has 15 amino acids. The CDR3: CASSYSTIPNYGYTF. The CDR3 region has the DNA TGTGCCAGCAGTTACTCGACAATCCCTAACTATGGCTACACCTTC.

The V call is TRBV28, the J call TRBJ2-1; D is unclear. V dropped 3 bases and J dropped 8 bases, with 5 bases sitting between them. The germline gives CDR1 MDHEN, CDR2 SYDVKM. The CDR3 length is 11 residues. CDR3 amino acids: CASSLYYEQFF. Written as DNA, the CDR3 is TGTGCCAGCAGTTTGTACTATGAGCAGTTCTTC.

This CDR3 reads CASSQDLSRLNEQFF. Written as DNA, the CDR3 is TGTGCCAGCAGCCAAGATCTTAGTAGACTCAATGAGCAGTTCTTC. The chain recombines TRBV4-2 with TRBJ2-1; D unresolved. The CDR3 length is 15 residues. Trimming cost V 0 bases and J 6 bases, with 12 bases left between them. In germline, CDR1 is LGHNA, CDR2 YNFKEQ.

This rearrangement joins TRBV4-2 to TRBJ1-1; D might be TRBD1 (5 bases). Trimming pared 0 bases from V and 5 bases from J, leaving 16 bases between. CDR1 is LGHNA and CDR2 is YNFKEQ in the germline V gene. The CDR3 runs to 16 residues. CDR3 sequence reads: CASSQDYRGKETEAFF. The CDR3 DNA is TGTGCCAGCAGCCAAGATTACCGGGGCAAAGAGACTGAAGCTTTCTTT.

The rearrangement links TRBV7-9 to TRBJ2-7; 8 bases line up with TRBD1. V trimming: 5 bases; J trimming: 6 bases; junction bases outside the gene matches: 15. Germline CDR1 reads SEHNR; CDR2 reads FQNEAQ (reference sequence). The CDR3 is 16 amino acids. CDR3 region: CASSVLVRQGAGEQYF. The CDR3, as DNA: TGTGCCAGCAGCGTACTCGTGCGCCAGGGGGCCGGCGAGCAGTACTTC.

This clone was counted a few times. This chain joins TRBV7-3 and TRBJ2-6, with D unresolved. V was cut by 1 base and J by 4 bases, with 8 bases left in between. CDR3 length: 15 residues. Germline assignment: CDR1 SGHTA and CDR2 FQGTGA. CDR3 sequence (DNA): TGTGCCAGCAGCTTAAATCCGGGCGGGGCCAACGTCCTGACTTTC. Translating gives CASSLNPGGANVLTF.

This clone was counted only a few times. V usage is TRBV6-5 and J usage is TRBJ1-1, with 11 bases that match TRBD1. V dropped 6 bases and J dropped 3; count of bases not matched to a gene: 6. This CDR3 has 15 amino acids. Germline CDR1 and CDR2: MNHEY and SVGAGI. Written as DNA, the CDR3 is TGTGCCAGCAGCCAACGGGGACAGGGGGACACTGAAGCTTTCTTT. Protein product: CASSQRGQGDTEAFF.